This TCR beta chain originates from a study of long-term antiretroviral therapy in people with HIV. Looking at the study overall: The 2015 recommendation for immediate ART came about a decade after the earliest samples. General study findings and limits: Repertoires in HIV (unlike those of controls) had narrower CDR3 length ranges.

Looked up from germline, CDR1 is MDHEN and CDR2 is SYDVKM. V gave up 4 bases and J gave up 7 bases; unmatched junction bases: 5. This CDR3 region has 15 residues. Survey-level resolution applied to immunoSEQ assay v3.0. Sequencing used immunoSEQ multiplex PCR; TCRdb keeps in-frame clones, though not all of them. This sample has more than 15,000 clones; less than 95% occur once, and the top ten carry 4.6%. This clone showed up just a few times. The antigen remains unidentified. At least one PBMC sample before ART and at least two after were required. The genes are TRBV28 and TRBJ1-6, with 9 bases matching TRBD1. The input for sequencing was unsorted PBMCs, taken nearly 6.5 years after starting antiretroviral therapy. The clonotype comes from a woman aged 45-65 years with HIV. This CDR3 reads CASSSSGTGNSPLHF. In DNA, the CDR3 is TGTGCCAGCAGTTCTTCCGGGACAGGGAATTCACCCCTCCACTTT.